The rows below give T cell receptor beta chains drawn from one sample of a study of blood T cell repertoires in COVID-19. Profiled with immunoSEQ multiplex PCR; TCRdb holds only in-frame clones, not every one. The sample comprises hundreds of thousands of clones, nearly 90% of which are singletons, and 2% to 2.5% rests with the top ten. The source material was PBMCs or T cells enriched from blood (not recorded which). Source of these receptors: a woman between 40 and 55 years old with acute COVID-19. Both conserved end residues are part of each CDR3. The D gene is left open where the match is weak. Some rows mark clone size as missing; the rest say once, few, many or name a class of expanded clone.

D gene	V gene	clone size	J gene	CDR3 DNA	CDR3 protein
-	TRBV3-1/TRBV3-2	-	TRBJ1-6	TGTGCCAGCAGTCGTTACAGGGAAGTGGTGAATTCACCCCTCCACTTT	CASSRYREVVNSPLHF
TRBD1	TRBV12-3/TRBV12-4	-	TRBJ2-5	TGTGCCAGCAGTTATGGGACAGCCGAGACCCAGTACTTC	CASSYGTAETQYF
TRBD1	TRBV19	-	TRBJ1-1	TGTGCCAGTAGGATTTACAGGGGTGATACTGAAGCTTTCTTT	CASRIYRGDTEAFF
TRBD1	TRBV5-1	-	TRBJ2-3	TGCGCCAGCAGCTTTGCTACAGGGGACGATACGCAGTATTTT	CASSFATGDDTQYF
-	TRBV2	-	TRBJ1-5	TGTGCCAGCAGTGTCAGGACTTGGTATAGCAATCAGCCCCAGCATTTT	CASSVRTWYSNQPQHF
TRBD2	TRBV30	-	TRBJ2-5	TGTGCCTGGAGTGCTATAGCGGGGGGGCAGGAGACCCAGTACTTC	CAWSAIAGGQETQYF
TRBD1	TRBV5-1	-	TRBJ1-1	TGCGCCAGCAGCCCGCTGGGACAGAAGAACACTGAAGCTTTCTTT	CASSPLGQKNTEAFF
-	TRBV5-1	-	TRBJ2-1	TGCGCCAGCAGCCCTAGGTCGTTATCTACCTCCTACAATGAGCAGTTCTTC	CASSPRSLSTSYNEQFF
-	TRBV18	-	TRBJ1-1	TGTGCCAGCTCCCCTCAGCAGGGGAACACTGAAGCTTTCTTT	CASSPQQGNTEAFF
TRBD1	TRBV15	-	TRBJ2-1	TGTGCCACCAGCAGTTCCACAGGGGGAGTAATGCGGTTCTTC	CATSSSTGGVMRFF
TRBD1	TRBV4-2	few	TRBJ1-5	TGTGCCAGCAGCCAAAGACAGGGAGAAGGTCAGCCCCAGCATTTT	CASSQRQGEGQPQHF
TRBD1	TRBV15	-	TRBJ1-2	TGTGCCACCAGCAGCCCCCCAGACAGGGGGTATGGCTACACCTTC	CATSSPPDRGYGYTF
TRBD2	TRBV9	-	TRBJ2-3	TGTGCCAGCAGCGTAGACAGGACTAGCGGGGCCTCGTCGGATACGCAGTATTTT	CASSVDRTSGASSDTQYF
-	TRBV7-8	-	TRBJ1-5	TGTGCCAGCAGCTCACCGTCAGATTATAGCAATCAGCCCCAGCATTTT	CASSSPSDYSNQPQHF
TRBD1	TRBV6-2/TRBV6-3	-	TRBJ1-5	TGTGCCAGCAGTTACCCTACAGGGGAGAATCAGCCCCAGCATTTT	CASSYPTGENQPQHF
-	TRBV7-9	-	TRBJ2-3	TGTGCCAGCAGCTTGATCAGGGGCACAGATACGCAGTATTTT	CASSLIRGTDTQYF
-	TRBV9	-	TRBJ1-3	TGTGCCAGCAGCCCGGTCCATCTCTCTGGAAACACCATATATTTT	CASSPVHLSGNTIYF
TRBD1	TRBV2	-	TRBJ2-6	TGTGCCAGCAGTGGGGACAGGACCCCGTCTGGGGCCAACGTCCTGACTTTC	CASSGDRTPSGANVLTF
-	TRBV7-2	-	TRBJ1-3	TGTGCCAGCAGCGATCAGACAGCCGCTGGAAACACCATATATTTT	CASSDQTAAGNTIYF
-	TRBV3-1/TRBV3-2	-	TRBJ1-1	TGTGCCAGCAGCCAAGCGGCTGAAGCTTTCTTT	CASSQAAEAFF
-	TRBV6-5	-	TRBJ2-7	TGTGCCAGCAGCGCCCTTGTGGGTAGCACCTACGAGCAGTACTTC	CASSALVGSTYEQYF
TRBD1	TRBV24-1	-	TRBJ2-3	TGTGCCACCCAAAAAGGACAGGCCTTAGGTTCAGATACGCAGTATTTT	CATQKGQALGSDTQYF
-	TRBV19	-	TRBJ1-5	TGTGCCAGTAGTCCAGGGTGGGTCAATCAGCCCCAGCATTTT	CASSPGWVNQPQHF
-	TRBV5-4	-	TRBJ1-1	TGTGCCAGCAGCGCTAAACAGGAGCTGAACACTGAAGCTTTCTTT	CASSAKQELNTEAFF
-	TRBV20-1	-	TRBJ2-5	TGCAGTGCTAGTTCTCCCGAGACCCAGTACTTC	CSASSPETQYF
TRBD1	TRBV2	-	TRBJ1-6	TGTGCCAGCAGTGAGACAGGGCTGAATTCACCCCTCCACTTT	CASSETGLNSPLHF